These 30 T cell receptor beta chains came from one sample sequenced in a study of CXCR3-negative and CXCR3-positive naive CD8 T cells. UMI labels and 5' RACE were used to prepare the TRB cDNA libraries. One entry per CDR3 protein, without DNA, is what TCRdb gives after re-calling the 5' RACE reads. The specimen's table records around 130,000 distinct CDR3 sequences. No antigen has been assigned to these receptors. The study's findings and limits: Naive cells with CXCR3 showed TRB CDR3s that were more hydrophobic than those in CXCR3-negative naive cells.

Sequenced material: naive CXCR3+ CD8+ T cells from blood. The subset here: CD45RO-CCR7+CD27+CD95- naive CD8+ T cells expressing CXCR3 (TNR3+). These receptors all stem from a human donor in good health. Some clones in this sample may be carry-over from other donors' samples.

This chain links TRBV4-1 with TRBJ2-1; TCRdb designates TRBD2, a call that cannot be tested without DNA. The CDR3 covers 15 residues. The germline V gene encodes CDR1 MGHRA and CDR2 YSYEKL. This chain's CDR3 is CASSHEGLGKNEQFF.

The chain combines TRBV7-3 with TRBJ2-3; TCRdb gives TRBD1 as the D gene, but with no DNA this cannot be confirmed. The germline V gene has CDR1 SGHTA and CDR2 FQGTGA. The length of the CDR3 is 16 residues. The CDR3 reads CASSLGWGEETDTQYF.

V usage is TRBV18 and J usage is TRBJ1-1; TCRdb's D call, TRBD1, is unchecked because there is no DNA. This CDR3 is built from 15 residues. Germline assignment: CDR1 KGHSH and CDR2 LQKENI. The CDR3: CASSSRQGLDTEAFF.

The rearrangement joins TRBV28 to TRBJ2-1; there is no DNA to check the TCRdb D call of TRBD1. This CDR3 spans 15 amino acids. Germline-derived CDR1 and CDR2 are MDHEN and SYDVKM. The chain's CDR3 is CASSQDPGTVNEQFF. Supplemented by reference TRBV28 and TRBJ2-1, the full variable domain reads DVKVTQSSRYLVKRTGEKVFLECVQDMDHENMFWYRQDPGLGLRLIYFSYDVKMKEKGDIPEGYSVSREKKERFSLILESASTNQTSMYLCASSQDPGTVNEQFFGPGTRLTVL.

This chain uses TRBV5-1 with TRBJ2-7; TCRdb picks TRBD1, but there is no DNA to check that call. This CDR3 contains 14 residues. The germline V gene encodes CDR1 SGHRS and CDR2 YFSETQ. This chain's CDR3 is CASSYGQGLDEQYF.

The rearrangement joins TRBV5-1 to TRBJ2-7; there is no DNA to check the TCRdb D call of TRBD2. The germline CDR1 and CDR2 sequences are SGHRS and YFSETQ. The CDR3 covers 16 residues. CDR3 region: CASSLPTSGGAYEQYF.

V gene TRBV6-5 combines with J gene TRBJ2-6; TCRdb outputs TRBD1, but without DNA this stays unchecked. Germline V lookup: CDR1 MNHEY, CDR2 SVGAGI. The CDR3 is made up of 15 amino acids. The CDR3 sequence: CASGAGTDRANVLTF.

The V gene is TRBV25-1, the J gene TRBJ2-1; the TCRdb call, TRBD1, lacks DNA for checking. Germline-derived CDR1 and CDR2 are MGHDK and SYGVNS. The length of the CDR3 is 14 residues. CDR3 loop: CASSETGGAYEQFF. Filled out from reference TRBV25-1 and TRBJ2-1, the complete variable domain reads EADIYQTPRYLVIGTGKKITLECSQTMGHDKMYWYQQDPGMELHLIHYSYGVNSTEKGDLSSESTVSRIRTEHFPLTLESARPSHTSQYLCASSETGGAYEQFFGPGTRLTVL.

The CDR3 loop reads CASSLEGTSGANVLTF. The chain joins TRBV5-1 to TRBJ2-6; TCRdb gives TRBD2 as the D gene, but with no DNA this cannot be confirmed. This CDR3 has 16 amino acids. Germline V CDR1 and CDR2: SGHRS, YFSETQ.

V gene TRBV14 combines with J gene TRBJ1-2. CDR3 length: 15 residues. CDR1 is SGHDN, CDR2 FVKESK, per germline. The CDR3 spells CASSQVLGADYGYTF.

The chain combines TRBV20-1 with TRBJ2-1. Germline V gene data show CDR1 as DFQATT and CDR2 as SNEGSKA (reference sequence). CDR3 length: 13 residues. The CDR3 sequence: CSARGGFDNEQFF.

The chain combines TRBV7-2 with TRBJ2-7; TCRdb outputs TRBD2, but without DNA this stays unchecked. Germline V gene lookup returns CDR1 SGHTA and CDR2 FQGNSA. The CDR3 runs 15 residues. This chain's CDR3 is CASSFRPGSSYEQYF.

This chain connects TRBV28 to TRBJ2-1; TCRdb picks TRBD1, but there is no DNA to check that call. The CDR3 is made up of 14 amino acids. Germline loops: CDR1 MDHEN, CDR2 SYDVKM. CDR3 protein: CASSLGQGAFEQFF.

CDR3 amino acids: CASSVFEDTGELFF. The rearrangement links TRBV7-3 to TRBJ2-2. This CDR3 has 14 residues. Germline values: CDR1 SGHTA, CDR2 FQGTGA.

The CDR3 here is CASSTRDSYTGELFF. The chain recombines TRBV7-9 with TRBJ2-2; the TRBD1 assignment by TCRdb is unverifiable without DNA. This CDR3 spans 15 amino acids. Germline loops: CDR1 SEHNR, CDR2 FQNEAQ (reference sequence).

This chain connects TRBV15 to TRBJ1-1. The CDR3 consists of 14 residues. Germline loops: CDR1 LNHNV, CDR2 YYDKDF (reference sequence). The chain's CDR3 is CATSRWGEGTEAFF.

V usage is TRBV12-3 or TRBV12-4 and J usage is TRBJ1-2. The CDR3 loop spans 15 amino acids. CDR3 protein: CASKIKKGLNYGYTF.

The chain uses TRBV27 and TRBJ2-5; TCRdb outputs TRBD1, but without DNA this stays unchecked. The CDR3 consists of 13 residues. From germline, CDR1 is MNHEY and CDR2 SMNVEV (reference sequence). The CDR3 loop reads CASSLPGEETQYF.

The chain links TRBV11-3 to TRBJ2-7; TCRdb calls TRBD2, which cannot be checked without DNA. This CDR3 is built from 17 residues. From germline, CDR1 is SGHNT and CDR2 YENEEA. CDR3 residues: CASSFRLAEGTTPGQYF.

The chain carries TRBV5-6 and TRBJ1-1. The CDR3 length is 11 residues. In germline, CDR1 is SGHDT, CDR2 YYEEEE. CDR3 sequence: CASSFEAEAFF. The entire variable domain, with the rest obtained from reference TRBV5-6 and TRBJ1-1, is as follows: DAGVTQSPTHLIKTRGQQVTLRCSPKSGHDTVSWYQQALGQGPQFIFQYYEEEERQRGNFPDRFSGHQFPNYSSELNVNALLLGDSALYLCASSFEAEAFFGQGTRLTVV.

The V call is TRBV29-1, the J call TRBJ2-2; lacking DNA, the TRBD1 call made by TCRdb goes unchecked. Germline CDR1 SQVTM, CDR2 ANQGSEA. There are 18 residues in the CDR3. The CDR3 protein is CSVEDLRGTPRDTGELFF.

This rearrangement joins TRBV7-6 to TRBJ2-1; the D gene TCRdb calls, TRBD2, cannot be checked with no DNA. Per the germline V gene, CDR1 is SGHVS and CDR2 is FNYEAQ. This CDR3 is 14 amino acids long. The chain's CDR3 is CASSATSGGDEQFF.

This chain joins TRBV6-6 and TRBJ1-2; TCRdb outputs TRBD1, but without DNA this stays unchecked. CDR3 length equals 15 residues. Germline CDR1 is MNHNY and CDR2 is SVGAGI (reference sequence). The CDR3: CASSYEGRGRFGYTF.

This chain uses TRBV4-3 with TRBJ1-3. Germline loops: CDR1 LGHNA, CDR2 YSLEER. The CDR3 is 13 residues long. CDR3 loop: CASSQDWENTIYF.

The chain couples TRBV20-1 to TRBJ2-7; with no DNA, the TCRdb D assignment of TRBD1 cannot be verified. In germline, CDR1 is DFQATT, CDR2 SNEGSKA (reference sequence). CDR3 length: 12 amino acids. CDR3 region: CSARQGLYEQYF.

The chain has TRBV11-2 and TRBJ2-1. The V gene's germline CDR1 is SGHAT and CDR2 FQNNGV. The CDR3 runs 15 residues. The CDR3 region is CASSLQWDGDNEQFF.

This chain links TRBV7-9 with TRBJ2-5; the TCRdb D gene call, TRBD1, has no DNA to confirm it. The CDR3 has 14 amino acids. CDR1 SEHNR and CDR2 FQNEAQ come from the germline V gene (reference sequence). This CDR3 reads CASSHPDREETQYF.

The rearrangement joins TRBV12-3 or TRBV12-4 to TRBJ2-5; TCRdb reports TRBD1, a call that lacks DNA to check it against. The CDR3 totals 14 residues. The CDR3 is CASNFGGGRETQYF.

The chain is built from TRBV19 and TRBJ2-1. This CDR3 has 14 amino acids. CDR1 and CDR2 from the germline V gene are LNHDA and SQIVND (reference sequence). Here the CDR3 reads CASSIGSEYNEQFF.

This chain joins TRBV7-7 and TRBJ1-1. CDR1 is SSHAT and CDR2 is FNYEAQ in the germline V gene (reference sequence). The CDR3 totals 17 residues. Here the CDR3 reads CASSSRTVRPENTEAFF.